Listed below are T cell receptor beta chains from one sample, sequenced in a study of human T cells and chemical hapten exposure. TCRdb processed the RACE reads anew with MiXCR; each CDR3 protein has one entry. This table has 380,000 or so distinct CDR3 sequences, 5% to 6.5% appearing once. Sample: whole blood, taken in connection with sensitization to the hapten diphenylcyclopropenone (DPC). The receptors shown here come from a woman aged 18 to 35 with alopecia areata. Some clones in this sample may be carry-over from other donors' samples. Each CDR3 is given with its conserved first and last residue. A D gene is named only where the DNA matches it firmly. Not every row has a clone size; where given, it reads once, few, many or a size class.

abundance | j_gene | d_gene | v_gene | CDR3nt | CDR3aa
many | TRBJ2-3 | TRBD2 | TRBV10-3 | TGTGCCATCAGTGCGGCGGGGGGGCTCACAGATACGCAGTATTTT | CAISAAGGLTDTQYF
- | TRBJ2-5 | - | TRBV7-6 | TGTGCCAGCAGCTCTATTCAGTATCGCGCAGAGACCCAGTACTTC | CASSSIQYRAETQYF
few | TRBJ2-3 | - | TRBV6-4 | TGTGCCAGCAGTCAGGACTACGGAGACACAGATACGCAGTATTTT | CASSQDYGDTDTQYF
many | TRBJ1-1 | TRBD1 | TRBV6-6 | TGTGCCAGCAGCGGTATCGACAGGGGGCGGACTGAAGCTTTCTTT | CASSGIDRGRTEAFF
few | TRBJ2-5 | - | TRBV29-1 | TGCAGCGTTGAAAACAGCGGGCGTGAGACCCAGTACTTC | CSVENSGRETQYF
few | TRBJ2-7 | - | TRBV6-5 | TGTGCCAGCAGTTACACTATTGGGACACGCGGGAACTACGAGCAGTACTTC | CASSYTIGTRGNYEQYF
many | TRBJ2-2 | - | TRBV24-1 | TGTGCCATCGGAGACTCGAACACCGGGGAGCTGTTTTTT | CAIGDSNTGELFF
few | TRBJ2-2 | - | TRBV6-2/TRBV6-3 | TGTGCCAGCAGGCACGGGGAGCTGTTTTTT | CASRHGELFF
- | TRBJ1-5 | TRBD1 | TRBV27 | TGTGCCAGCAGACCCGTCGGACAGGGGAGTTATAGCAATCAGCCCCAGCATTTT | CASRPVGQGSYSNQPQHF
many | TRBJ1-1 | - | TRBV7-9 | TGTGCCAGCAGCCAAATGACGGGAAACACTGAAGCTTTCTTT | CASSQMTGNTEAFF
- | TRBJ1-6 | - | TRBV28 | TGTGCCAGCAGTCCCGTGTTGGCGCGGGGTGGGAATTCACCCCTCCACTTT | CASSPVLARGGNSPLHF
few | TRBJ2-3 | TRBD2 | TRBV4-2 | TGTGCCAGCAGCCAAGTTAGCGGGGTCACAGATACGCAGTATTTT | CASSQVSGVTDTQYF
- | TRBJ2-3 | - | TRBV5-4 | TGTGCCAGCAGCTTGGCCGACCCAGATACGCAGTATTTT | CASSLADPDTQYF
few | TRBJ1-2 | TRBD1 | TRBV18 | TGTGCCAGCTCACCGGACAGGGGGCAAAACTATGGCTACACCTTC | CASSPDRGQNYGYTF
few | TRBJ2-3 | TRBD2 | TRBV27 | TGTGCCAGCGGGAGGGCAGATACGCAGTATTTT | CASGRADTQYF
many | TRBJ2-3 | TRBD2 | TRBV7-2 | TGTGCCAGCAGCTTCCCGACTAGCGGGGGGACAGATACGCAGTATTTT | CASSFPTSGGTDTQYF
few | TRBJ2-3 | - | TRBV6-2/TRBV6-3 | TGTGCCAGCAGTTACTCCCGGGGGACAGATACGCAGTATTTT | CASSYSRGTDTQYF
few | TRBJ1-1 | - | TRBV4-2 | TGTGCCAGCAGCCAAAGTACTGGCGCTGCTCAGATGAACACTGAAGCTTTCTTT | CASSQSTGAAQMNTEAFF
few | TRBJ1-5 | - | TRBV6-2/TRBV6-3 | TGTGCCAGCAGTTACCTGGACGGTTACAATCAGCCCCAGCATTTT | CASSYLDGYNQPQHF
few | TRBJ1-2 | - | TRBV13 | TGTGCCAGCAGGAAGGAGTCCGACGGGCTTAACTATGGCTACACCTTC | CASRKESDGLNYGYTF
- | TRBJ1-6 | TRBD1 | TRBV7-2 | TGTGCCAGCAGCCCCAAGACAGGGAACTCTTCACCCCTCCACTTT | CASSPKTGNSSPLHF
few | TRBJ2-2 | - | TRBV2 | TGTGCCAGCAGTGAAGAGGCAGGTGTAGGGGCCGGGGAGCTGTTTTTT | CASSEEAGVGAGELFF
many | TRBJ1-2 | TRBD1 | TRBV4-1 | TGCGCCAGCAGCCACCCTCCGCGGGACAGGGCCCGCTACACCTTC | CASSHPPRDRARYTF
- | TRBJ1-3 | - | TRBV20-1 | TGCAGTGCTAGGGACACCTTCTCCTCTGGAAACACCATATATTTT | CSARDTFSSGNTIYF
few | TRBJ1-2 | - | TRBV20-1 | TGCAGTGCTCCCGCGGGCGATGCTAACTATGGCTACACCTTC | CSAPAGDANYGYTF